These 31 T cell receptor beta chains originate from one sample sequenced in a study of T-cell reconstitution after alpha-beta-depleted transplantation in children. TCRbeta library preparation incorporated unique molecular identifiers. TCRdb used MiXCR to reprocess the PCR reads, holding one entry per CDR3 protein. The top ten clones hold around a third of a sample with about 540,000 distinct CDR3 sequences, 25% to 30% of them seen once. This specimen consisted of PBMCs, obtained before TCRalphabeta/CD19-depleted stem cell transplant. These receptor sequences come from a boy under two years old with Wiskott-Aldrich syndrome, due to receive a stem cell transplant.

There are a few counts of this clonotype. This chain joins TRBV12-3 or TRBV12-4 and TRBJ1-5, with D hard to call. This CDR3 is built from 12 residues. Trimming stripped 3 bases from V and 3 bases from J, with 3 bases between. The DNA of the CDR3 is TGTGCCAGCAGTTTCTTCAATCAGCCCCAGCATTTT. Its translation is CASSFFNQPQHF.

V usage is TRBV6-2 or TRBV6-3 and J usage is TRBJ2-2, with 13 bases that match TRBD2. CDR3 size: 18 residues. The J segment lost 0 bases and the V segment lost 2 bases, leaving 3 bases of the junction unmatched. Germline loops: CDR1 MNHEY, CDR2 SVGEGT. DNA for the CDR3: TGTGCCAGCAGTTACGTGGGACTAGCGGGAACGAACACCGGGGAGCTGTTTTTT. Translation gives CASSYVGLAGTNTGELFF.

The rearrangement links TRBV12-3 or TRBV12-4 to TRBJ1-5; 9 nucleotides match TRBD1. V shed 7 bases and J 2 bases; nucleotides not matched to a gene: 6. The CDR3 is 15 residues long. CDR3 in DNA: TGTGCCAGCAACCATTGGACAGGGGGCAATCAGCCCCAGCATTTT. Its translation: CASNHWTGGNQPQHF.

This clonotype was counted a few times. The chain combines TRBV14 with TRBJ2-1; TRBD2 matches at 14 bases. Germline loops: CDR1 SGHDN, CDR2 FVKESK. CDR3 length: 16 residues. J was trimmed by 10 bases and V by 4 bases; bases with no gene match: 9. The CDR3 here is CASSRGLAGGRSEQFF. The DNA for the CDR3 is TGTGCCAGCAGCCGAGGACTAGCGGGAGGCCGCAGCGAGCAGTTCTTC. Supplemented by reference TRBV14 and TRBJ2-1, the full variable domain reads EAGVTQFPSHSVIEKGQTVTLRCDPISGHDNLYWYRRVMGKEIKFLLHFVKESKQDESGMPNNRFLAERTGGTYSTLKVQPAELEDSGVYFCASSRGLAGGRSEQFFGPGTRLTVL.

The rearrangement joins TRBV28 to TRBJ2-1, with TRBD2 matching 11 bases. Trimming removed 2 bases from V and 4 bases from J; junction bases left unmatched: 7. The CDR3 has 17 residues. The V gene's germline CDR1 is MDHEN and CDR2 SYDVKM. DNA for the CDR3: TGTGCCAGCAGTTTACCACTAGCGGGAGCACGATACAATGAGCAGTTCTTC. Translating gives CASSLPLAGARYNEQFF.

This chain links TRBV12-3 or TRBV12-4 with TRBJ2-1; D might be TRBD1 (5 bases). The CDR3 loop spans 12 amino acids. The V and J ends lost 3 bases and 15 bases respectively, with 15 bases between them. CDR3 bases: TGTGCCAGCAGTTTTACAGGATCGGCGGCGTTCTTC. It codes for CASSFTGSAAFF.

V usage is TRBV29-1 and J usage is TRBJ2-7; D gene uncertain. Looked up from germline, CDR1 is SQVTM and CDR2 is ANQGSEA. The CDR3 totals 12 residues. The V end lost 1 base, the J end lost 6 bases, and 10 bases lay between the germline ends. As DNA, the CDR3 is TGCAGCGTTGAAGTGGGCGGAAGCGAGCAGTACTTC. Protein product: CSVEVGGSEQYF.

CDR3 sequence reads: CSARGTGGFGYTF. The CDR3 bases are TGCAGTGCTAGAGGGACAGGGGGATTTGGCTACACCTTC. This sequence joins TRBV20-1 and TRBJ1-2; 10 nucleotides line up with TRBD1. The CDR3 extends over 13 amino acids. Unmatched junction bases numbered 3, after V lost 1 base and J lost 7 bases. Germline assignment: CDR1 DFQATT and CDR2 SNEGSKA (reference sequence).

A remark on this clonotype: The junction departs from germline at one end; a sequencing error may be responsible. The CDR3 DNA sequence: TGCGCCAGCAGTTTGGGGTTGTTGGATTCACTCCTCCACTTT. Encoded protein: CASSLGLLDSLLHF. This rearrangement joins TRBV5-1 to TRBJ1-6; D unresolved. In germline, CDR1 is SGHRS, CDR2 YFSETQ. This CDR3 is 14 amino acids long.

This clonotype was counted only a few times. The chain links TRBV12-3 or TRBV12-4 to TRBJ1-5; D is uncertain. The CDR3 is 15 residues long. Trimming took 1 base from V and 2 from J, leaving 9 bases between them. CDR3: CASSLGVIGNQPQHF. CDR3 bases: TGTGCCAGCAGTTTAGGGGTGATAGGCAATCAGCCCCAGCATTTT.

The chain combines TRBV5-1 with TRBJ2-7; a weak D match, TRBD1 (5 bases). V was shortened by 4 bases and J by 7 bases, with 9 bases between the two germline ends. Per germline, CDR1 SGHRS and CDR2 YFSETQ. CDR3 length equals 11 residues. The CDR3 here is CASSGDSEQYF. In nucleotides, the CDR3 is TGCGCCAGCAGCGGTGACAGTGAGCAGTACTTC. Full variable domain (rest looked up from reference TRBV5-1 and TRBJ2-7): KAGVTQTPRYLIKTRGQQVTLSCSPISGHRSVSWYQQTPGQGLQFLFEYFSETQRNKGNFPGRFSGRQFSNSRSEMNVSTLELGDSALYLCASSGDSEQYFGPGTRLTVT.

This clonotype was detected only a few times. The rearrangement links TRBV6-1 to TRBJ1-1, with 7 bases matching TRBD1. The germline gives CDR1 MNHNS, CDR2 SASEGT. Germline trimming cut 3 bases from V and 2 bases from J; bases unmatched to any gene: 3. The CDR3 runs to 14 residues. The CDR3 reads CASSEGTANTEAFF. The CDR3 coding sequence is TGTGCCAGCAGTGAGGGGACAGCAAACACTGAAGCTTTCTTT.

V is TRBV5-1 and J is TRBJ2-1, with TRBD2 matching 16 bases. The germline gives CDR1 SGHRS, CDR2 YFSETQ. The length of the CDR3 is 17 residues. V lost 4 bases to trimming and J lost 5 bases; unmatched junction nucleotides: 6. As DNA, the CDR3 is TGCGCCAGCAGCCCGGGACTAGCGGGAGGGCCCCACAATGAGCAGTTCTTC. It codes for CASSPGLAGGPHNEQFF.

This rearrangement joins TRBV7-7 to TRBJ2-1; possibly TRBD2 for D (6 bases). CDR1 and CDR2 from the germline V gene are SSHAT and FNYEAQ (reference sequence). V lost 1 base and J lost 10, with 14 bases in between. The CDR3 runs to 14 residues. In DNA form, the CDR3 reads TGTGCCAGCAGCTTAGTTCCTAGCGCACAAGAGCAGTTCTTC. Translating gives CASSLVPSAQEQFF.

The chain's CDR3 is CASSLGLAGGPRETQYF. The CDR3 DNA reads TGTGCCAGCAGTTTAGGCCTAGCGGGAGGCCCTCGGGAGACCCAGTACTTC. The chain employs TRBV12-3 or TRBV12-4 and TRBJ2-5; TRBD2 matches 11 bases. The trim removed 1 base at V and 5 bases at J, leaving 9 bases unmatched. The CDR3 length is 17 residues.

V and J are TRBV28 and TRBJ2-3; TRBD1 aligns across 8 bases. Per germline, CDR1 MDHEN and CDR2 SYDVKM. Trimming cost V 3 bases and J 5 bases; bases outside gene matches: 16. This CDR3 has 18 residues. CDR3 bases: TGTGCCAGCAGTTTTAAGTACAGGGGGTCCCGGTTTGGAGATACGCAGTATTTT. Translating gives CASSFKYRGSRFGDTQYF.

The chain joins TRBV20-1 to TRBJ2-5, with D perhaps given as TRBD1 or TRBD2 (5 bases each). Trimming shortened V by 1 base and J by 4 bases, and 16 bases separated the two germline ends. CDR3 size: 15 residues. From germline, CDR1 is DFQATT and CDR2 SNEGSKA (reference sequence). CDR3 DNA: TGCAGTGCTAGAGGGGACCCAGTGATGAGAGAGACCCAGTACTTC. Amino acids: CSARGDPVMRETQYF.

This rearrangement joins TRBV5-1 to TRBJ2-7, with D possibly TRBD2 on 6 matching bases. Germline V gene sequence: CDR1 SGHRS, CDR2 YFSETQ. Trimming removed 4 bases at V and 1 base at J, with 18 bases between. This CDR3 has 16 amino acids. The CDR3 region is CASSGSFTSRSYEQYF. For the CDR3, the DNA is TGCGCCAGCAGCGGGTCGTTTACTAGCAGGTCCTACGAGCAGTACTTC.

Only a few counts were recorded for this clonotype. J is TRBJ2-1 and V is TRBV29-1; D is tentatively TRBD1 or TRBD2 (5 bases each). This CDR3 has 16 residues. Trimming stripped 3 bases from V and 0 bases from J, with 15 bases between. Germline lookup yields CDR1 SQVTM and CDR2 ANQGSEA. CDR3 nucleotides: TGCAGCGTTGAGGGGACGCCCGGGGACTCCTACAATGAGCAGTTCTTC. Translation: CSVEGTPGDSYNEQFF.

Only a few counts were recorded for this clonotype. V gene TRBV7-9 combines with J gene TRBJ2-7; no firm D call. Per germline, CDR1 SEHNR and CDR2 FQNEAQ (reference sequence). The CDR3 length is 13 residues. With 1 base removed from V and 6 bases from J, the gap between germline ends came to 10 bases. The CDR3 DNA reads TGTGCCAGCAGCTTAGGTGTGGTGGGCGAGCAGTACTTC. It encodes CASSLGVVGEQYF. Filled out from reference TRBV7-9 and TRBJ2-7, the complete variable domain reads DTGVSQNPRHKITKRGQNVTFRCDPISEHNRLYWYRQTLGQGPEFLTYFQNEAQLEKSRLLSDRFSAERPKGSFSTLEIQRTEQGDSAMYLCASSLGVVGEQYFGPGTRLTVT.

This sequence joins TRBV15 and TRBJ2-7, with TRBD2 as a possible D gene (5 bases). The germline CDR1 and CDR2 sequences are LNHNV and YYDKDF (reference sequence). Trimming removed 1 base from V and 3 bases from J, with 10 bases in between. The CDR3 contains 14 residues. The CDR3 coding sequence is TGTGCCACCAGCAGAGCCCTCCGGGGCTACGAGCAGTACTTC. Amino acid sequence: CATSRALRGYEQYF.

This clonotype turned up a few times. The V call is TRBV4-1, the J call TRBJ2-2, with TRBD2 matching over 13 bases. V gave up 1 base and J gave up 5 bases; unmatched junction bases: 10. The CDR3 totals 19 residues. Per the germline V gene, CDR1 is MGHRA and CDR2 is YSYEKL. The CDR3 nucleotides are TGCGCCAGCAGCCAAGTGCGACTAGCGGGAGGAGGGAATACCGGGGAGCTGTTTTTT. Its protein is CASSQVRLAGGGNTGELFF.

This clonotype occurred once. This sequence joins TRBV28 and TRBJ1-4, with TRBD1 as a possible D gene (6 bases). This CDR3 is 16 amino acids long. Per germline, CDR1 MDHEN and CDR2 SYDVKM. The V end lost 5 bases, the J end lost 0 bases, and 13 bases lay between the germline ends. CDR3 amino acids: CASSLYRVPTNEKLFF. CDR3 nucleotide sequence: TGTGCCAGCAGTCTTTACAGGGTACCAACTAATGAAAAACTGTTTTTT.

In this sample, this clonotype turned up a few times. The chain is built from TRBV5-1 and TRBJ1-3, with D perhaps matching TRBD1 (6 bases). Trimming shortened V by 0 bases and J by 2 bases, and 12 bases separated the two germline ends. Germline lookup yields CDR1 SGHRS and CDR2 YFSETQ. CDR3 length: 16 amino acids. The CDR3 DNA reads as TGCGCCAGCAGCTTGGCCCCGGACAGCCCTGGAAACACCATATATTTT. This codes for CASSLAPDSPGNTIYF.

This clonotype was seen a handful of times. It is unclear where the CDR3 begins or ends on the DNA, so no DNA is shown, and the CDR3 is as TCRdb lists it. The chain employs TRBV5-1 and TRBJ2-3. From its first to its last residue, the CDR3 has 14 amino acids. Germline V CDR1 and CDR2: SGHRS, YFSETQ. The CDR3 is CASSILGITDTQYF.

The rearrangement joins TRBV24-1 to TRBJ2-1; weak D call: TRBD2 (6 bases). The CDR3 has 15 residues. Germline CDR1 KGHDR, CDR2 SFDVKD. Trimming took 3 bases from V and 9 from J, leaving 17 bases between them. DNA for the CDR3: TGTGCCACCAGTGATACGAGACTAGGTTCGGGTGAGCAGTTCTTC. As protein: CATSDTRLGSGEQFF.

The chain combines TRBV20-1 with TRBJ1-2; D not certain. V dropped 0 bases and J dropped 5 bases, with 7 bases sitting between them. Per the germline V gene, CDR1 is DFQATT and CDR2 is SNEGSKA (reference sequence). The CDR3 has 12 amino acids. CDR3 bases: TGCAGTGCTAGAGATCTGGGGTATGGCTACACCTTC. Translation: CSARDLGYGYTF.

This clonotype was detected only a few times. The chain is built from TRBV20-1 and TRBJ2-7; TRBD1 aligns across 7 bases. V was pared by 6 bases and J by 1 base, with 9 bases of the junction left unmatched. The CDR3 loop spans 14 amino acids. CDR1 and CDR2 from the germline V gene are DFQATT and SNEGSKA (reference sequence). The CDR3 nucleotides are TGCAGTGCCCGCCGACAGGGTCCGTCCTACGAGCAGTACTTC. Residues: CSARRQGPSYEQYF.

The chain joins TRBV4-1 to TRBJ2-7; tentative D call: TRBD1 (5 bases). Trimming removed 1 base at V and 7 bases at J, with 17 bases between. Germline-derived CDR1 and CDR2 are MGHRA and YSYEKL. The CDR3 is 15 residues long. The chain's CDR3 is CASSQVMAREGEQYF. In nucleotides, the CDR3 is TGCGCCAGCAGCCAAGTCATGGCCAGGGAAGGGGAGCAGTACTTC.

The chain recombines TRBV5-1 with TRBJ1-5; D might be TRBD1 (6 bases). CDR1 and CDR2 from the germline V gene are SGHRS and YFSETQ. Between the trimmed V and J ends, which lost 0 bases and 6 bases, there was a span of 16 bases. The CDR3 is 16 residues long. The CDR3 spells CASSLAGSGDGQPQHF. CDR3 nucleotides: TGCGCCAGCAGCTTGGCCGGTTCAGGGGACGGTCAGCCCCAGCATTTT.

The chain recombines TRBV20-1 with TRBJ2-1; the D is unclear. Trimming took 5 bases from V and 10 from J, leaving 18 bases between them. Germline assignment: CDR1 DFQATT and CDR2 SNEGSKA (reference sequence). The CDR3 consists of 13 residues. The CDR3 DNA is TGCAGTGCTCGGGCGACAACAATGATCGAGCAGTTCTTC. Amino acid sequence: CSARATTMIEQFF.